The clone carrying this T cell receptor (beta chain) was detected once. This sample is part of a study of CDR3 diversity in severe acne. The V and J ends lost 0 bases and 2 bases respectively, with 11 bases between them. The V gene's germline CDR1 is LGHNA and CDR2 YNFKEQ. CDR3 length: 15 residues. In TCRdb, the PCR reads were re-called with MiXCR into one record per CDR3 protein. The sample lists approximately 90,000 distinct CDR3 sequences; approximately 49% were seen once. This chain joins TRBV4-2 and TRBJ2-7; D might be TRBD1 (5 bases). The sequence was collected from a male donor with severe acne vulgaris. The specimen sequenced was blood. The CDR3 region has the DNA TGTGCCAGCAGCCAAGAGGGGCAGGGCCCCTACGAGCAGTACTTC. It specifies CASSQEGQGPYEQYF.